A single T cell receptor (beta chain) is shown here with its context. Its antigen is unidentified. This sample stems from a study of shared clonotypes between healthy human individuals. Germline CDR1 reads SGHNT; CDR2 reads YYREEE (reference sequence). Germline trimming cut 1 base from V and 5 bases from J; bases unmatched to any gene: 6. The CDR3 is made up of 15 amino acids. Sequencing was performed with immunoSEQ multiplex PCR; in TCRdb, only in-frame clones are kept and a portion is missing. This sample has about 600,000 clones, with approximately 97% found just once. Regarding the study as a whole: A reduction in generation probabilities was seen for non-shared clonotypes relative to those shared by all four donors. Although depth was large, rarefaction showed that sequencing of the sorted subsets was incomplete.

This clonotype was sampled from a woman aged 25 to 39 in good health. What was sequenced was naive CD4+ T cells sorted from blood. The sample's subset: CD45RA+ positively selected. The J gene is TRBJ2-1, the V gene TRBV5-4; 7 bases align to TRBD2. CDR3 in DNA: TGTGCCAGCAGCTTGTCTAGCGGAGGGCACAATGAGCAGTTCTTC. Translating it yields CASSLSSGGHNEQFF. Variable domain in full (rest from reference TRBV5-4 and TRBJ2-1): ETGVTQSPTHLIKTRGQQVTLRCSSQSGHNTVSWYQQALGQGPQFIFQYYREEENGRGNFPPRFSGLQFPNYSSELNVNALELDDSALYLCASSLSSGGHNEQFFGPGTRLTVL.